This entry lists 5 T cell receptor beta chains sequenced from one sample in a study of CXCR3-negative and CXCR3-positive naive CD8 T cells. UMI-labeled 5' RACE TRB cDNA libraries were prepared from the cells. Following a re-call of the 5' RACE reads, TCRdb has one entry per CDR3 protein and lacks DNA. Found here are some 130,000 distinct CDR3 sequences; the top ten clones hold 0.45% to 0.55%. Material for sequencing was naive CXCR3- CD8+ T cells from blood. The subset: CD45RO-CCR7+CD27+CD95- naive CD8+ T cells lacking CXCR3 (TNR3-). These receptors all come from a human donor in good health. Some clones in this sample may be carry-over from other donors' samples.

The genes are TRBV27 and TRBJ2-7; TCRdb designates TRBD2, a call that cannot be tested without DNA. This CDR3 region has 14 residues. Germline lookup yields CDR1 MNHEY and CDR2 SMNVEV (reference sequence). This chain's CDR3 is CASSFGSGSGEQYF.

The genes are TRBV6-1 and TRBJ2-1. The CDR3 runs to 14 residues. Germline assignment: CDR1 MNHNS and CDR2 SASEGT. CDR3 sequence: CASMIGNYYNEQFF.

The rearrangement joins TRBV14 to TRBJ1-4. Per germline, CDR1 SGHDN and CDR2 FVKESK. The CDR3 totals 12 residues. CDR3 sequence: CASSQNREKLFF.

The chain combines TRBV12-5 with TRBJ2-3. Germline V lookup: CDR1 LGHNT, CDR2 FRNRAP. The CDR3 extends over 13 amino acids. CDR3 amino acids: CASGLVGDDTQYF.

The chain is built from TRBV15 and TRBJ2-7; TCRdb gives TRBD1 as the D gene, but with no DNA this cannot be confirmed. The CDR3 covers 13 residues. From germline, CDR1 is LNHNV and CDR2 YYDKDF (reference sequence). The CDR3 sequence is CATSRARVGEQYF.